Listed below are T cell receptor beta chains from one sample, sequenced in a study of control samples from healthy donors and cancer patients. This table comes from immunoSEQ multiplex PCR, and its TCRdb copy is limited to in-frame clones, with some not included. This table has roughly 92,000 clones, around nine tenths appearing once. The sequenced sample was blood. The receptors shown here come from a woman aged 60-70 years in good health. Both conserved end residues are part of each CDR3. D genes are given only for firm matches. The size entry is marked missing in some rows and otherwise reads once, few, many or a size class.

J gene	V gene	D gene	clone size	CDR3 protein	CDR3 DNA
TRBJ1-1	TRBV5-4	TRBD1	NA	CASSRGGTGMLSGTEAFF	TGTGCCAGCAGCCGGGGGGGGACAGGGATGTTATCTGGCACTGAAGCTTTCTTT
TRBJ2-1	TRBV7-9	TRBD2	NA	CASSSTRLAGSYNEQFF	TGTGCCAGCAGCTCAACACGACTAGCAGGCTCCTACAATGAGCAGTTCTTC
TRBJ2-2	TRBV9	TRBD2	NA	CASSLQREPKTGELFF	TGTGCCAGCAGCCTCCAGCGGGAACCAAAAACCGGGGAGCTGTTTTTT
TRBJ2-7	TRBV25-1	TRBD1	once	CASSTPTGAGEQYF	TGTGCCAGCAGTACCCCGACAGGGGCGGGCGAGCAGTACTTC
TRBJ1-2	TRBV7-2	NA	NA	CASSLLNNYGYTF	TGTGCCAGCAGCTTACTAAATAACTATGGCTACACCTTC
TRBJ1-5	TRBV5-1	NA	once	CASSLVGDQPQHF	TGCGCCAGCAGCTTGGTTGGTGATCAGCCCCAGCATTTT
TRBJ2-3	TRBV19	NA	NA	CASSTPTGRTRDTQYF	TGTGCCAGTAGTACACCGACGGGGCGAACTAGAGATACGCAGTATTTT
TRBJ2-5	TRBV2	NA	NA	CASSWAVGNQETQYF	TGTGCCAGCAGCTGGGCCGTGGGGAACCAAGAGACCCAGTACTTC
TRBJ1-6	TRBV4-2	TRBD1	NA	CASSHPARTGNSPLHF	TGTGCCAGCAGCCATCCCGCCAGGACAGGGAACTCACCCCTCCACTTT
TRBJ1-1	TRBV10-1	NA	NA	CASRRDGNTEAFF	TGCGCCAGCAGGAGGGACGGAAACACTGAAGCTTTCTTT
TRBJ2-5	TRBV5-1	NA	NA	CASSLSDGYPGETQYF	TGCGCCAGCAGCTTGTCGGACGGCTATCCGGGGGAGACCCAGTACTTC
TRBJ1-3	TRBV2	NA	NA	CASSRRTGISGNTIYF	TGTGCCAGCAGCCGACGTACAGGGATCTCTGGAAACACCATATATTTT
TRBJ2-5	TRBV3-1/TRBV3-2	TRBD1	NA	CASSPRDRDQETQYF	TGTGCCAGCAGCCCCCGGGACAGAGACCAAGAGACCCAGTACTTC
TRBJ2-3	TRBV9	TRBD2	NA	CASSWTSGDTQYF	TGTGCCAGCAGCTGGACTAGCGGAGATACGCAGTATTTT
TRBJ1-1	TRBV11-3	TRBD1	NA	CASSPGQGWNTEAFF	TGTGCCAGCAGCCCGGGACAGGGTTGGAACACTGAAGCTTTCTTT
TRBJ1-1	TRBV30	TRBD1	NA	CAWTGGRGEAFF	TGTGCCTGGACAGGGGGCCGGGGGGAAGCTTTCTTT
TRBJ2-2	TRBV5-1	NA	NA	CASSLMGTGELFF	TGCGCCAGCAGCTTGATGGGGACCGGGGAGCTGTTTTTT
TRBJ1-5	TRBV4-3	NA	few	CASSQGLNQPQHF	TGCGCCAGCAGCCAGGGATTAAATCAGCCCCAGCATTTT
TRBJ1-4	TRBV11-2	NA	NA	CASSLDRTLHEKLFF	TGTGCCAGCAGCTTAGATCGCACACTTCATGAAAAACTGTTTTTT
TRBJ1-4	TRBV28	NA	NA	CASSLYRTAAFF	TGTGCCAGCAGTTTATATAGGACGGCTGCCTTTTTT
TRBJ2-1	TRBV4-2	TRBD2	once	CASSERTGTSSYNEQFF	TGTGCCAGCAGCGAACGGACCGGGACTAGCTCCTACAATGAGCAGTTCTTC
TRBJ1-1	TRBV6-5	NA	NA	CASKRQNTEAFF	TGTGCCAGCAAGCGGCAGAACACTGAAGCTTTCTTT
TRBJ1-4	TRBV13	TRBD1	NA	CASSPRDSGNEKLFF	TGTGCCAGCAGCCCGAGGGACAGTGGGAATGAAAAACTGTTTTTT
TRBJ1-6	TRBV11-3	NA	NA	CASSFSASNNSPLHF	TGTGCCAGCAGCTTTTCCGCCAGTAATAATTCACCCCTCCACTTT
TRBJ2-1	TRBV7-3	TRBD2	few	CASSPTSGSYNEQFF	TGTGCCAGCAGCCCAACTAGCGGGAGCTACAATGAGCAGTTCTTC